Listed below are T cell receptor beta chains from one sample, sequenced in a study of cytomegalovirus exposure and HLA in healthy donors. Produced via immunoSEQ multiplex PCR; TCRdb's table is partial and in-frame only. This sample has 120,000 to 150,000 clones; roughly 73% occur once, and the top ten carry around 14%. The specimen was PBMCs. These receptors were taken from a human donor in good health. The CDR3 runs from the conserved cysteine through the conserved F or W.

v_call: TRBV2; cdr3_length: 16; j_call: TRBJ2-7; cdr3_aa: CASRASTGSISYEQYF
v_call: TRBV10-3; cdr3_length: 13; j_call: TRBJ1-2; cdr3_aa: CAIRDDRPYGYTF
v_call: TRBV6-6; cdr3_length: 14; j_call: TRBJ2-7; cdr3_aa: CASRWDRGNYEQYF
v_call: TRBV6-5; cdr3_length: 13; j_call: TRBJ1-6; cdr3_aa: CASSDRENSPLHF
v_call: TRBV5-1; cdr3_length: 13; j_call: TRBJ1-1; cdr3_aa: CASSRWTGDEAFF
v_call: TRBV19; cdr3_length: 15; j_call: TRBJ1-1; cdr3_aa: CASSATGGVNTEAFF
v_call: TRBV27; cdr3_length: 12; j_call: TRBJ2-1; cdr3_aa: CASRQIWNEQFF
v_call: TRBV25-1; cdr3_length: 14; j_call: TRBJ2-2; cdr3_aa: CASGDRVGGGELFF
v_call: TRBV9; cdr3_length: 15; j_call: TRBJ2-2; cdr3_aa: CASSAGTGSHGELFF
v_call: TRBV18; cdr3_length: 14; j_call: TRBJ2-7; cdr3_aa: CASSPPGTTYEQYF
v_call: TRBV2; cdr3_length: 15; j_call: TRBJ2-2; cdr3_aa: CASRTGSRYTGELFF
v_call: TRBV11-2; cdr3_length: 17; j_call: TRBJ2-1; cdr3_aa: CASSSRPGLAVLSEQFF
v_call: TRBV5-1; cdr3_length: 11; j_call: TRBJ2-5; cdr3_aa: CASSLRETQYF